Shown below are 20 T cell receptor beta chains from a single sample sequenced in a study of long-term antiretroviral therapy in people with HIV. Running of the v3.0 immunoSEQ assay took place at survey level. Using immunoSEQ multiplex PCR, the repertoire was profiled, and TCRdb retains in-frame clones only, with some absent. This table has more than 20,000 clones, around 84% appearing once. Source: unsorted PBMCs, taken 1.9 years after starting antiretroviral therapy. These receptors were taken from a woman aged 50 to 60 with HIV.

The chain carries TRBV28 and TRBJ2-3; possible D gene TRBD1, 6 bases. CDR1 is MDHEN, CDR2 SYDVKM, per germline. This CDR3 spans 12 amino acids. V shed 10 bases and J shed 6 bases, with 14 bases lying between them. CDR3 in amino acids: CATRGFGDTQYF. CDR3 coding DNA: TGTGCCACCAGGGGTTTTGGGGATACGCAGTATTTT.

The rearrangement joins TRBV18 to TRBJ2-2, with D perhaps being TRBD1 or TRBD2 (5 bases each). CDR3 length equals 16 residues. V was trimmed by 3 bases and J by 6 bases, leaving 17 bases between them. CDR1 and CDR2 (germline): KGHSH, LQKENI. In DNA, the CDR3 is TGTGCCAGCTCACCGCCGGGACGGGGAAATCCCGGGGAGCTGTTTTTT. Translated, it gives CASSPPGRGNPGELFF.

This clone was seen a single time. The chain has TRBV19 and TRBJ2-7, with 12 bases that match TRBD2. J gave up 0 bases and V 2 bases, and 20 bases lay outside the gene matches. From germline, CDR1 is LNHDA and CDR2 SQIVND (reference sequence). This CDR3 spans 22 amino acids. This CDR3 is CASSISGLAGRGGMRSSYEQYF. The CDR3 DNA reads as TGTGCCAGTAGTATATCCGGACTAGCGGGGAGGGGGGGCATGAGGAGCTCCTACGAGCAGTACTTC.

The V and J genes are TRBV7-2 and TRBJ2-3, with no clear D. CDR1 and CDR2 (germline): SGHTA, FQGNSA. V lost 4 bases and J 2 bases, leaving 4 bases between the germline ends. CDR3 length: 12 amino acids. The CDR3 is CASSSHTDTQYF. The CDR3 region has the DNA TGTGCCAGCAGCTCCCACACAGATACGCAGTATTTT.

DNA for the CDR3: TGCGCCAGCAGCCCCTTAGACAGGGTGGCTAATGAAAAACTGTTTTTT. Protein: CASSPLDRVANEKLFF. The chain carries TRBV4-1 and TRBJ1-4; 7 nucleotides match TRBD1. Germline trimming cut 4 bases from V and 3 bases from J; bases unmatched to any gene: 8. Germline loops: CDR1 MGHRA, CDR2 YSYEKL. The CDR3 totals 16 residues.

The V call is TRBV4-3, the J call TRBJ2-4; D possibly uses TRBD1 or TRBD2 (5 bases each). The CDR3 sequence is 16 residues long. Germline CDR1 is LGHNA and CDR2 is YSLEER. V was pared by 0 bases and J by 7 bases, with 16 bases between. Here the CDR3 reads CASSQDSGLRANIQYF. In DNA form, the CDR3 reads TGCGCCAGCAGCCAAGATTCGGGGCTGAGAGCGAACATTCAGTACTTC.

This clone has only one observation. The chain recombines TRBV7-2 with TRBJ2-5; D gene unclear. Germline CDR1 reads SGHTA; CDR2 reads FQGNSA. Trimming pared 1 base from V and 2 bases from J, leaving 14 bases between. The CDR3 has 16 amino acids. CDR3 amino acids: CASSLGPLAPQETQYF. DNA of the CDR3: TGTGCCAGCAGCTTAGGGCCCCTTGCGCCACAAGAGACCCAGTACTTC.

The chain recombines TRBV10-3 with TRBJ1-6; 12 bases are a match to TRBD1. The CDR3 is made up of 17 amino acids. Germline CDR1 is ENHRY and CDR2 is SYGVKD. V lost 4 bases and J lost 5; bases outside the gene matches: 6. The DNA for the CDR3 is TGTGCCATCAGTGGGAGAGGGACAGGGGGCAATAATTCACCCCTCCACTTT. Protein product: CAISGRGTGGNNSPLHF.

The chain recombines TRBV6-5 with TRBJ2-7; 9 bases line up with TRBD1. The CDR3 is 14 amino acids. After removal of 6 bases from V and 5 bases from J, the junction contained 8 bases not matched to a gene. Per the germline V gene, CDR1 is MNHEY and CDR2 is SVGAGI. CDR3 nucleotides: TGTGCCAGCAGAACCGGGACAGGGAACCACGAGCAGTACTTC. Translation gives CASRTGTGNHEQYF.

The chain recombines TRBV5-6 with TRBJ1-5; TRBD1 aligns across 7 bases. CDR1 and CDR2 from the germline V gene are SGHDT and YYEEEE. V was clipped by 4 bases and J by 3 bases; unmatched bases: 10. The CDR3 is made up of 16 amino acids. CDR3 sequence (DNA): TGTGCCAGCAGCCCGGCGGGAGGGGGCGACAATCAGCCCCAGCATTTT. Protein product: CASSPAGGGDNQPQHF.

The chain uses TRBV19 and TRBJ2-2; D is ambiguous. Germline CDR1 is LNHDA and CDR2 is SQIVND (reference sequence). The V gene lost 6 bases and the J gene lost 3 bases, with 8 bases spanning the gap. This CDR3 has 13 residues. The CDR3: CASSSDYTGELFF. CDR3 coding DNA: TGTGCCAGTAGCTCCGACTACACCGGGGAGCTGTTTTTT.

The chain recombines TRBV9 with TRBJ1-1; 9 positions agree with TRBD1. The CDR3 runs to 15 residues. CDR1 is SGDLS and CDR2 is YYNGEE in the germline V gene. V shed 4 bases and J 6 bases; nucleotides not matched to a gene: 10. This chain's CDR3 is CASSPSGTGWAEAFF. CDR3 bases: TGTGCCAGCAGCCCATCCGGGACAGGGTGGGCTGAAGCTTTCTTT.

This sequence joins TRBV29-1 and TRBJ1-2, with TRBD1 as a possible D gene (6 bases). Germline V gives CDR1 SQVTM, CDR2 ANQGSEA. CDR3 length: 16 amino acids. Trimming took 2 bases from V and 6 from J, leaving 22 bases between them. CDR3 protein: CSVERAGTNGFHGYTF. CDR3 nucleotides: TGCAGCGTTGAAAGAGCCGGGACAAATGGGTTCCATGGCTACACCTTC. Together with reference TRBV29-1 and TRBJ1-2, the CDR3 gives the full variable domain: SAVISQKPSRDICQRGTSLTIQCQVDSQVTMMFWYRQQPGQSLTLIATANQGSEATYESGFVIDKFPISRPNLTFSTLTVSNMSPEDSSIYLCSVERAGTNGFHGYTFGSGTRLTVV.

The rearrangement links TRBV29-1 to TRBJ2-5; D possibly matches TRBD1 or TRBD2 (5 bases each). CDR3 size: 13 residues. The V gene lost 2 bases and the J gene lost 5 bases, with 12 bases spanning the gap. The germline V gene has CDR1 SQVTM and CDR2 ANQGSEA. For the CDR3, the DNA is TGCAGCGTTGAATTAGTGGGACGGGAGACCCAGTACTTC. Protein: CSVELVGRETQYF. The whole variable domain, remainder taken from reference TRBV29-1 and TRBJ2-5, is SAVISQKPSRDICQRGTSLTIQCQVDSQVTMMFWYRQQPGQSLTLIATANQGSEATYESGFVIDKFPISRPNLTFSTLTVSNMSPEDSSIYLCSVELVGRETQYFGPGTRLLVL.

CDR3 protein: CASSSGQGDGYTF. DNA of the CDR3: TGTGCCAGCAGTTCGGGACAGGGAGACGGCTACACCTTC. The chain carries TRBV6-5 and TRBJ1-2; 9 positions agree with TRBD1. This CDR3 has 13 residues. The germline CDR1 and CDR2 sequences are MNHEY and SVGAGI. Trimming removed 4 bases from V and 8 bases from J; junction bases left unmatched: 5.

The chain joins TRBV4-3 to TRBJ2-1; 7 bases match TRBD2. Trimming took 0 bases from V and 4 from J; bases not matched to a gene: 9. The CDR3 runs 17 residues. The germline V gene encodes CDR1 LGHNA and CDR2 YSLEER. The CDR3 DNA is TGCGCCAGCAGCCAAGATCCAGGGTCTAGCGGTTACAATGAGCAGTTCTTC. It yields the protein CASSQDPGSSGYNEQFF.

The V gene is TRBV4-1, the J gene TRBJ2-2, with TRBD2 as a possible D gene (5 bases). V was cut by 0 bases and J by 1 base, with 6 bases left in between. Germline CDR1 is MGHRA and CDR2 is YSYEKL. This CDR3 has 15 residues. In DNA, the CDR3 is TGCGCCAGCAGCCAAGAAGGGAGGAACACCGGGGAGCTGTTTTTT. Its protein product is CASSQEGRNTGELFF.

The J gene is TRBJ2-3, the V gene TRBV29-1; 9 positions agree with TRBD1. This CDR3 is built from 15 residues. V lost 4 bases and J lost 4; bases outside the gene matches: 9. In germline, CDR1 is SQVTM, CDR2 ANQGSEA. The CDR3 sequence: CSVATTGGWADTQYF. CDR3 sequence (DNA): TGCAGCGTTGCCACTACAGGGGGCTGGGCAGATACGCAGTATTTT.

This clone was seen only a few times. CDR3 sequence: CASSQVEGAVNYGYTF. Written as DNA, the CDR3 is TGCGCCAGCAGCCAAGTAGAAGGCGCCGTAAACTATGGCTACACCTTC. The V and J genes are TRBV4-1 and TRBJ1-2, with D uncertain. Germline CDR1 and CDR2: MGHRA and YSYEKL. The CDR3 contains 16 residues. Trimming cost V 1 base and J 2 bases, with 14 bases left between them.

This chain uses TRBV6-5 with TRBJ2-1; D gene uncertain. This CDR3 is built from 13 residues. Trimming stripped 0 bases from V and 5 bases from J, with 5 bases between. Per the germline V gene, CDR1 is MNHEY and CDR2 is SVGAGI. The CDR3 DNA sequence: TGTGCCAGCAGTTACTCCGGAAACAATGAGCAGTTCTTC. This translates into CASSYSGNNEQFF.